This TCR beta chain came from a study of blood T cells in healthy people across ages. Across the whole study: Capture by template switching was about one barcoded beta molecule per two T cells. General observations from the study: Naive CD4+ cells and diversity were both higher in long-lived donors than in aged donors.

This clonotype has a count of ten or more. Its cognate antigen is unknown. The CDR3 sequence is 16 residues long. CDR1 is SQVTM, CDR2 ANQGSEA, per germline. V trimming: 1 base; J trimming: 4 bases; junction bases outside the gene matches: 12. The authors ran a second PCR of 7 to 11 cycles using a sample-barcoded 5' primer and a J-beta primer mix. TCRdb re-called the 5' RACE reads with MiXCR, one entry per CDR3 protein. Among approximately 1,700,000 distinct CDR3 sequences listed, about two fifths were seen once. The V gene is TRBV29-1, the J gene TRBJ1-2; 7 bases are a match to TRBD1. This TCR was sampled from a human donor in good health. Material for sequencing was blood. The CDR3 reads CSVEVQGTAPRYGYTF. Here the CDR3 DNA reads TGCAGCGTTGAAGTTCAGGGGACAGCACCCCGCTATGGCTACACCTTC.